This T cell receptor (beta chain) was captured in a study of T cell repertoires in cytomegalovirus infection. Study-wide background: Public TCR beta signature analysis indicated the presence of both CMV infection and matching HLA type. Findings and caveats of the study: Pooled public TCR beta family frequency picked out CMV carriers with the relevant HLA. The ex vivo response was dominated by HLA-C-restricted CMV-specific TCR beta clonotypes.

V was pared by 6 bases and J by 7 bases, with 21 bases between. The CDR3 runs to 15 residues. Germline-derived CDR1 and CDR2 are SGHTA and FQGNSA. As for this clonotype: Its antigen is unidentified. Possible read error: a much larger clone is one base away.

TCRdb re-called the reads with MiXCR, one entry per CDR3 protein. The table lists some 270,000 distinct CDR3 sequences, more than 15% of them singletons. Sequenced sample: CD8+ T cells from PBMCs. This receptor was obtained from a human donor in good health (CMV status not recorded). Some clones in this sample may be carry-over from other donors' samples. This rearrangement joins TRBV7-2 to TRBJ2-5; D perhaps matches TRBD2 (6 bases). CDR3 residues: CASRTQDYPGVTQYF. The CDR3 DNA is TGTGCCAGCAGAACGCAGGACTACCCAGGAGTGACCCAGTACTTC.